These T cell receptor beta chains were read from a single sample in a study of blood T cell repertoires in COVID-19. Sequencing used immunoSEQ multiplex PCR; TCRdb keeps in-frame clones, though not all of them. The sample records under 150,000 clones, about four fifths being singletons. Sequencing used peripheral blood. These receptors originate from a woman in her thirties or forties with acute or convalescent COVID-19. Both conserved end residues are part of each CDR3. A D gene is named only where the DNA matches it firmly. Clone size is not always given. Where it is, it says once, few, many or a class for expanded clones.

D	size	V	J	CDR3	DNA
NA	NA	TRBV6-2/TRBV6-3	TRBJ1-2	CASSSPIPQQGKMNYGYTF	TGTGCCAGCAGTTCCCCAATACCCCAACAGGGAAAGATGAACTATGGCTACACCTTC
NA	NA	TRBV19	TRBJ2-5	CASSRAMRAETQYF	TGTGCCAGTAGCCGGGCCATGAGGGCGGAGACCCAGTACTTC
NA	NA	TRBV5-4	TRBJ2-5	CASSPGYQETQYF	TGTGCCAGCAGCCCAGGGTACCAAGAGACCCAGTACTTC
TRBD1	NA	TRBV5-1	TRBJ1-5	CASSLGGQGALGNQPQHF	TGCGCCAGCAGCTTGGGGGGACAGGGGGCGCTTGGCAATCAGCCCCAGCATTTT
TRBD1	NA	TRBV3-1/TRBV3-2	TRBJ2-7	CASSHTTLGQGIYYQYF	TGTGCCAGCAGCCACACGACCTTGGGACAGGGGATTTACTACCAGTACTTC
NA	NA	TRBV6-5	TRBJ1-1	CASSSLTEAFF	TGTGCCAGCAGTTCTCTGACTGAAGCTTTCTTT
NA	NA	TRBV11-1	TRBJ2-1	CASSAGHDNEQFF	TGTGCCAGCAGCGCCGGACACGACAATGAGCAGTTCTTC
NA	NA	TRBV7-9	TRBJ1-4	CASSRRGTTNEKLFF	TGTGCCAGCAGCAGACGAGGGACAACTAATGAAAAACTGTTTTTT
TRBD1	NA	TRBV11-2	TRBJ2-3	CASSLDRGQGPDTQYF	TGTGCCAGCAGCTTAGATAGGGGACAGGGTCCAGATACGCAGTATTTT
TRBD1	NA	TRBV11-2	TRBJ1-1	CASSLDHRTGGTEAFF	TGTGCCAGCAGCTTAGATCACAGGACAGGGGGCACTGAAGCTTTCTTT
TRBD1	NA	TRBV4-2	TRBJ2-1	CASSQEMTGAQFF	TGTGCCAGCAGCCAAGAAATGACAGGGGCGCAGTTCTTC
TRBD1	NA	TRBV6-1	TRBJ2-7	CASSEGTGMVHEQYF	TGTGCCAGCAGTGAGGGGACAGGGATGGTCCACGAGCAGTACTTC
TRBD1	NA	TRBV7-2	TRBJ2-1	CASSLVMGTGFNEQFF	TGTGCCAGCAGCTTAGTTATGGGGACAGGGTTCAATGAGCAGTTCTTC
NA	NA	TRBV10-3	TRBJ2-3	CAISTDSSKRTDTQYF	TGTGCCATCAGCACGGACAGCTCCAAGCGTACAGATACGCAGTATTTT
NA	NA	TRBV3-1/TRBV3-2	TRBJ1-1	CASSQGQNTEAFF	TGTGCCAGCAGCCAGGGACAGAACACTGAAGCTTTCTTT
NA	once	TRBV30	TRBJ2-7	CAWSVGGTYEQYF	TGTGCCTGGAGTGTAGGGGGAACCTACGAGCAGTACTTC
NA	few	TRBV7-8	TRBJ2-7	CASSLSATSSYEQYF	TGTGCCAGCAGCTTATCCGCCACGAGCTCCTACGAGCAGTACTTC
NA	NA	TRBV29-1	TRBJ1-2	CSVEGRDYTF	TGCAGCGTTGAAGGACGGGACTACACCTTC
NA	NA	TRBV6-5	TRBJ2-7	CASSLGGSSSYEQYF	TGTGCCAGCAGTCTCGGGGGTTCCAGCTCCTACGAGCAGTACTTC
TRBD1	NA	TRBV5-1	TRBJ1-1	CASSLGTALEAFF	TGCGCCAGCAGCCTTGGGACAGCTCTTGAAGCTTTCTTT
NA	once	TRBV27	TRBJ2-3	CASSFYGLDGDTQYF	TGTGCCAGCAGTTTCTACGGGTTGGATGGGGATACGCAGTATTTT
NA	NA	TRBV30	TRBJ2-5	CAWKGNQETQYF	TGTGCCTGGAAGGGGAACCAAGAGACCCAGTACTTC
NA	NA	TRBV29-1	TRBJ1-1	CSFSRGLNTEAFF	TGCAGCTTCTCCAGGGGCCTGAACACTGAAGCTTTCTTT
TRBD1	NA	TRBV19	TRBJ1-2	CASSHRTGPANYGYTF	TGTGCCAGTAGCCATAGGACAGGGCCAGCTAACTATGGCTACACCTTC